The clone carrying this TCR beta chain showed up many times. The target antigen is unknown. This entry comes from a study of glioma-infiltrating T cells. Notes on the study in general: Tissue and blood shared very few CDR3 sequences. Non-neoplastic patients had below-expected tissue-blood divergence, while all gliomas exceeded expectation.

The iRepertoire nested amplicon-rescue multiplex PCR amplified TCR alpha and beta CDR3s from RNA. For one-step reverse transcription and amplification, 100-400 ng of tissue mRNA or PBMC total RNA was used. TCRdb re-analysed the multiplex PCR reads in MiXCR, keeping a single row per CDR3 protein. The sample holds roughly 190,000 distinct CDR3 sequences, 25% to 35% seen once. Trimming took 8 bases from V and 1 from J, leaving 17 bases between them. CDR1 and CDR2 (germline): MNHEY, SMNVEV (reference sequence). The CDR3 consists of 15 residues. The sample consisted of glioma tissue, nonneoplastic brain tissue, or PBMCs (not recorded which). The sequence was collected from a human donor with low-grade glioma or glioblastoma, undergoing nonglioma brain surgery, or in good health (not recorded which). This chain connects TRBV27 to TRBJ1-2; D is unresolved. CDR3 DNA: TGTGCCAGCTCTCAGACGGGAATAGTTAACTATGGCTACACCTTC. Its protein product is CASSQTGIVNYGYTF.